Listed below are T cell receptor beta chains from one sample, sequenced in a study of post-analysis software for immune sequencing data. TCRdb re-analysed the PCR reads in MiXCR, keeping a single row per CDR3 protein. The sample yields hundreds of thousands of distinct CDR3 sequences, 25% to 30% seen once. Source material: blood. The receptors shown here come from a girl under 18 with multiple sclerosis. Each CDR3 is given with its conserved first and last residue. The order of the fields is J gene, clone size, V gene, D gene, CDR3 protein, CDR3 DNA. D genes are given only for firm matches. Not all rows give a size; the values are once, few, many and, for expanded clones, a class.

>TRBJ2-5|.|TRBV28|.
CASSALSGAGGYQETQYF
TGTGCCAGCAGTGCATTGAGTGGAGCGGGCGGGTACCAAGAGACCCAGTACTTC
>TRBJ2-3|.|TRBV7-2|TRBD2
CASSLIAGEDTQYF
TGTGCCAGCAGCTTAATAGCGGGGGAGGATACGCAGTATTTT
>TRBJ1-2|.|TRBV10-3|.
CAIKGNGYGYTF
TGTGCCATCAAGGGGAACGGCTATGGCTACACCTTC
>TRBJ1-2|once|TRBV6-5|.
CASSSPGVGSYGYTF
TGTGCCAGCAGTTCCCCCGGAGTGGGATCCTATGGCTACACCTTC
>TRBJ2-1|.|TRBV5-1|TRBD2
CASSLGPSGTNNEQFF
TGCGCCAGCAGCTTGGGCCCTAGCGGGACCAACAATGAGCAGTTCTTC
>TRBJ2-4|.|TRBV7-2|.
CASSPRASRSAKNIQYF
TGTGCCAGCAGCCCGCGGGCAAGTCGGTCAGCCAAAAACATTCAGTACTTC
>TRBJ1-2|few|TRBV7-2|.
CASSPDMYGYTF
TGTGCCAGCAGCCCTGACATGTATGGCTACACCTTC
>TRBJ2-2|.|TRBV20-1|.
CSATRPTYTGERFF
TGCAGTGCTACCCGACCCACCTACACCGGGGAGCGGTTTTTT
>TRBJ2-7|.|TRBV7-9|.
CASSYLDEQYF
TGTGCCAGCAGCTACCTGGACGAGCAGTACTTC
>TRBJ2-5|few|TRBV20-1|TRBD2
CSARPFAGTSGETQYF
TGCAGTGCTAGACCATTCGCCGGGACTAGCGGGGAGACCCAGTACTTC
>TRBJ2-7|.|TRBV11-2|.
CASSLGGALSYEQYF
TGTGCCAGCAGCTTGGGCGGGGCCCTTTCCTACGAGCAGTACTTC
>TRBJ2-4|.|TRBV6-2/TRBV6-3|TRBD2
CASSSEGLAGLTGAKNIQYF
TGTGCCAGCAGTTCCGAGGGACTAGCGGGCTTAACCGGAGCCAAAAACATTCAGTACTTC
>TRBJ2-1|.|TRBV7-9|TRBD2
CASSSGLAGGADEQFF
TGTGCCAGCAGCTCGGGACTAGCGGGAGGTGCCGATGAGCAGTTCTTC
>TRBJ1-2|few|TRBV12-3/TRBV12-4|.
CASSLLGRSYGYTF
TGTGCCAGCAGTTTATTAGGGCGCAGCTATGGCTACACCTTC
>TRBJ2-5|.|TRBV7-2|.
CASSSGVTAQETQYF
TGTGCCAGCAGCTCAGGAGTGACAGCACAAGAGACCCAGTACTTC
>TRBJ1-6|few|TRBV7-9|TRBD1
CASSLMGQSSYNSPLHF
TGTGCCAGCAGCTTAATGGGACAGAGCTCCTATAATTCACCCCTCCACTTT
>TRBJ1-2|few|TRBV7-2|.
CASSTRTGNYIGYTF
TGTGCCAGCAGCACCCGGACGGGCAACTATATCGGCTACACCTTC
>TRBJ1-6|.|TRBV27|.
CASSSFSYNSPLHF
TGTGCCAGCAGTTCCTTCTCCTATAATTCACCCCTCCACTTT
>TRBJ2-7|.|TRBV15|.
CATSRDISQGLRGEQYF
TGTGCCACCAGCAGAGACATTTCACAAGGGCTTCGTGGGGAGCAGTACTTC
>TRBJ2-7|.|TRBV20-1|.
CSGRTLVTYEQYF
TGCAGTGGTCGAACTCTCGTGACCTACGAGCAGTACTTC
>TRBJ2-5|.|TRBV5-1|.
CASSQRTRRRGTQYF
TGCGCCAGCAGCCAACGCACCCGAAGGAGGGGGACCCAGTACTTC
>TRBJ1-2|few|TRBV29-1|.
CSVENGLVYGYTF
TGCAGCGTTGAAAATGGACTAGTCTATGGCTACACCTTC
>TRBJ2-1|.|TRBV29-1|TRBD2
CSIELAGGRLEQFF
TGCAGCATTGAGCTAGCGGGCGGGCGGCTCGAGCAGTTCTTC
>TRBJ2-5|.|TRBV10-3|TRBD2
CAISESGLAGGDNEQYF
TGTGCCATCAGTGAGTCGGGACTAGCGGGAGGGGACAATGAGCAGTACTTC
>TRBJ2-7|few|TRBV5-5|.
CASSPMASDHYEQYF
TGTGCCAGCAGCCCCATGGCTAGCGACCACTACGAGCAGTACTTC
>TRBJ2-3|few|TRBV29-1|.
CSVRLVGADTQYF
TGCAGCGTTCGACTAGTTGGCGCAGATACGCAGTATTTT
>TRBJ1-2|few|TRBV19|TRBD1
CASSAGDRVQYGYTF
TGTGCCAGTAGTGCCGGGGACAGGGTGCAATATGGCTACACCTTC
>TRBJ1-1|few|TRBV29-1|.
CSAGPEAFF
TGCAGCGCCGGGCCTGAAGCTTTCTTT
>TRBJ2-7|few|TRBV5-6|TRBD1
CASSGDRGGPYEQYF
TGTGCCAGCAGCGGGGACAGGGGTGGACCCTACGAGCAGTACTTC
>TRBJ1-5|.|TRBV20-1|.
CSAKGFYQPQHF
TGCAGTGCTAAGGGATTCTACCAGCCCCAGCATTTT
>TRBJ1-4|few|TRBV10-3|TRBD1
CAISEEAGGYEKLFF
TGTGCCATCAGTGAGGAGGCAGGGGGGTATGAAAAACTGTTTTTT
>TRBJ2-7|few|TRBV6-2/TRBV6-3|TRBD1
CASSRQGPTYEQYF
TGTGCCAGCAGCCGACAGGGGCCTACCTACGAGCAGTACTTC
>TRBJ2-1|many|TRBV4-3|.
CASSQEADLYNEQFF
TGCGCCAGCAGCCAAGAAGCGGACCTCTACAATGAGCAGTTCTTC
>TRBJ1-5|few|TRBV20-1|.
CSARGGGRKPQHF
TGCAGTGCTAGAGGCGGCGGCCGTAAGCCCCAGCATTTT
>TRBJ2-7|once|TRBV28|.
CASSRGGGRGLFEQYF
TGTGCCAGCAGTAGGGGGGGAGGCAGGGGACTATTCGAGCAGTACTTC
>TRBJ2-3|many|TRBV4-3|TRBD2
CASSQLAGEADTQYF
TGCGCCAGCAGCCAATTAGCGGGAGAAGCAGATACGCAGTATTTT
>TRBJ2-2|.|TRBV29-1|.
CSVGQGTGELLF
.
>TRBJ2-3|few|TRBV10-3|.
CAISEPTWALGHTQYF
TGTGCCATCAGTGAGCCCACCTGGGCCCTGGGGCATACGCAGTATTTT
>TRBJ2-7|few|TRBV20-1|TRBD1
CSARDGDRAYEQYF
TGCAGTGCTAGAGATGGGGACAGGGCTTACGAGCAGTACTTC
>TRBJ2-5|.|TRBV5-1|TRBD2
CASSLFGLAEVETQYF
TGCGCCAGCAGCTTGTTCGGGCTAGCGGAGGTAGAGACCCAGTACTTC
>TRBJ1-1|few|TRBV20-1|TRBD1
CSAQAGTGGTEAFF
TGCAGTGCCCAGGCCGGGACAGGGGGCACTGAAGCTTTCTTT
>TRBJ1-2|.|TRBV20-1|.
CSARVSRANYGYTF
TGCAGTGCTAGAGTCAGCAGGGCTAACTATGGCTACACCTTC
>TRBJ2-7|.|TRBV6-6|.
CASSYSGPEQYF
TGTGCCAGCAGTTACTCCGGTCCCGAGCAGTACTTC
>TRBJ2-1|few|TRBV14|.
CASSQLGWGTTGFYNEQFF
TGTGCCAGCAGCCAGTTAGGGTGGGGGACAACAGGGTTCTACAATGAGCAGTTCTTC